This TCR beta chain emerged from a study of PD-L1 blockade in urothelial cancer. About the study: Blood gave a median 141,255 T cells.

Time point denoted: peripheral blood 6 weeks after treatment start. Urothelial carcinoma, locally advanced or metastatic, affected the patients. Study-wide points: Blood TCR clonality below the median before treatment was a predictor of better survival.

About this clone: Its antigen is currently unknown.

PCRs were each spiked with synthetic TCR analog templates. The method was immunoSEQ multiplex PCR; TCRdb's version includes in-frame clones alone and lacks a portion of them. This table holds about 48,000 clones, 80% to 90% found once. Germline assignment: CDR1 MNHEY and CDR2 SVGAGI. This CDR3 has 15 residues. V shed 6 bases, J shed 8 bases, and the junction held 12 bases outside the gene matches. Sequenced material: PBMCs, taken around atezolizumab (anti-PD-L1) treatment. The chain is built from TRBV6-5 and TRBJ2-1, with 8 bases that match TRBD2. The receptor's source is a man in his 70s with urothelial cancer. The CDR3 loop reads CASSYHRAGDHEQFF. DNA of the CDR3: TGTGCCAGCAGCTACCACCGAGCGGGAGATCATGAGCAGTTCTTC.